This TCR beta chain is drawn from a study of OX40 agonist ivuxolimab in advanced cancers. The wider study: Partial responses were achieved by three patients, one with hepatocellular carcinoma and two with cutaneous melanoma. Study observations and caveats: At 0.1 to 3.0 mg/kg and by week 6, clonal expansion occurred in CD4+ and CD8+ blood T cells.

Cycle 7 day 1, cycle 4 day 1, and baseline were the timepoints at which blood was sampled. Germline V gene data show CDR1 as SGHTA and CDR2 as FQGNSA. This CDR3 contains 16 residues. V lost 1 base and J lost 5, with 15 bases in between. Repertoires were generated with immunoSEQ multiplex PCR, while TCRdb's copy carries only in-frame clones and drops some. The repertoire holds 50,000 or so clones, with around 85% as singletons. This clone was picked up one time. The antigen is unknown. This rearrangement joins TRBV7-2 to TRBJ1-5; D call uncertain. The sequences come from CD4+ or CD8+ T cells sorted from blood, collected in a trial of the OX40 agonist ivuxolimab. This sequence originates from an adult with an advanced solid tumor such as melanoma, head and neck, liver or kidney cancer. CDR3 sequence: CASSLVSRGNDQPQHF. The CDR3 bases are TGTGCCAGCAGCTTAGTATCCCGTGGAAATGATCAGCCCCAGCATTTT.